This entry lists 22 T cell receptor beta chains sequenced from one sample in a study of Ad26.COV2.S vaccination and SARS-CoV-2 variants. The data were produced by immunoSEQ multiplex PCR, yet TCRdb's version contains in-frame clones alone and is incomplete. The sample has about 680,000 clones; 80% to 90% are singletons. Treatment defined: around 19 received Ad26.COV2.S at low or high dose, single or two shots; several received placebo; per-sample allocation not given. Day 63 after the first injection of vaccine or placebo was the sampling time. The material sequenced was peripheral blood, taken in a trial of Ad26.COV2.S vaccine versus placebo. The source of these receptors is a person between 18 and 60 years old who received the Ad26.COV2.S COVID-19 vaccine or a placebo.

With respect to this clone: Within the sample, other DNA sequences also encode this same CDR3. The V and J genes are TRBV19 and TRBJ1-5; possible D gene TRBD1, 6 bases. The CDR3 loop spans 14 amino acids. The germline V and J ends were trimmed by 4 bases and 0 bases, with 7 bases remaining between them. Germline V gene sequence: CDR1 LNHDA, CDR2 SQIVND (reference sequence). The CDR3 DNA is TGTGCCAGTAGTACGACAGGTAGCAATCAGCCCCAGCATTTT. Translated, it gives CASSTTGSNQPQHF.

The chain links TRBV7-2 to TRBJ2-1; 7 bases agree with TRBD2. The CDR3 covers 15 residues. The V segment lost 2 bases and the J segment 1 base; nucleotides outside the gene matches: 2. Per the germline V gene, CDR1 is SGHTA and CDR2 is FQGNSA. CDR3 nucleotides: TGTGCCAGCAGCTTACTAGCGGCATCCTACAATGAGCAGTTCTTC. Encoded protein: CASSLLAASYNEQFF. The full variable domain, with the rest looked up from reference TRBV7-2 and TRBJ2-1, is GAGVSQSPSNKVTEKGKDVELRCDPISGHTALYWYRQSLGQGLEFLIYFQGNSAPDKSGLPSDRFSAERTGGSVSTLTIQRTQQEDSAVYLCASSLLAASYNEQFFGPGTRLTVL.

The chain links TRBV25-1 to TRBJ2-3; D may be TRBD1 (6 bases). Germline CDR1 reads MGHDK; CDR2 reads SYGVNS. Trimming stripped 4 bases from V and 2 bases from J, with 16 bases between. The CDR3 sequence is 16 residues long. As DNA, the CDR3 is TGTGCCAGCAGTGCCATGGACAGTTACCCCACAGATACGCAGTATTTT. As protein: CASSAMDSYPTDTQYF.

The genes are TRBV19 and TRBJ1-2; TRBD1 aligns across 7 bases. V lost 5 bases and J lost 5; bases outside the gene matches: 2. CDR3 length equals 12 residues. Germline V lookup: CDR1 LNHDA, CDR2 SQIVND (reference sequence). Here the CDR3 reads CASSRDSYGYTF. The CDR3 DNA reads TGTGCCAGTAGTCGGGACAGTTATGGCTACACCTTC.

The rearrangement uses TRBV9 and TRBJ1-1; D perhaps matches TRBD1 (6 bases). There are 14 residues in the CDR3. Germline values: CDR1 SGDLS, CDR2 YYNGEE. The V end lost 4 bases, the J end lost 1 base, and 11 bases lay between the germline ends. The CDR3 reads CASSTSGQNTEAFF. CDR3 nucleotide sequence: TGTGCCAGCAGCACGTCGGGACAGAACACTGAAGCTTTCTTT. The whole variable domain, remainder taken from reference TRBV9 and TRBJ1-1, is DSGVTQTPKHLITATGQRVTLRCSPRSGDLSVYWYQQSLDQGLQFLIQYYNGEERAKGNILERFSAQQFPDLHSELNLSSLELGDSALYFCASSTSGQNTEAFFGQGTRLTVV.

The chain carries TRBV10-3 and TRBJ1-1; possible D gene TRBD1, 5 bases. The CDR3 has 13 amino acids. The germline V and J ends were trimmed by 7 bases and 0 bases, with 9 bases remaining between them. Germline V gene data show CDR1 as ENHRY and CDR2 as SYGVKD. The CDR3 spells CAIKGAVNTEAFF. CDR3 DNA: TGTGCCATCAAAGGGGCAGTGAACACTGAAGCTTTCTTT.

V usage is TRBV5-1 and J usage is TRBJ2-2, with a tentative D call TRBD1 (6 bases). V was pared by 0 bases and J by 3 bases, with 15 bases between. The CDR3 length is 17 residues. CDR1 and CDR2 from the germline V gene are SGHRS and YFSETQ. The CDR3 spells CASSLAWVTGDTGELFF. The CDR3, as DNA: TGCGCCAGCAGCTTGGCCTGGGTGACAGGTGACACCGGGGAGCTGTTTTTT.

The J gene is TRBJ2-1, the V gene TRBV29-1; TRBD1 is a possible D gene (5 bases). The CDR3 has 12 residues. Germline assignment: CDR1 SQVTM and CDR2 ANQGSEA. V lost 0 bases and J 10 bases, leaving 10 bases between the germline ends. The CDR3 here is CSVEEGVVEQFF. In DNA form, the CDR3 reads TGCAGCGTTGAAGAAGGGGTAGTAGAGCAGTTCTTC.

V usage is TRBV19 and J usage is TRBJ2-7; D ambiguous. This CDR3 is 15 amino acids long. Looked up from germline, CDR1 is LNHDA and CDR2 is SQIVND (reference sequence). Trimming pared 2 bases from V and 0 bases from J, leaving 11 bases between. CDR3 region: CASSIWGGFSYEQYF. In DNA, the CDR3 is TGTGCCAGTAGTATATGGGGTGGATTCTCCTACGAGCAGTACTTC.

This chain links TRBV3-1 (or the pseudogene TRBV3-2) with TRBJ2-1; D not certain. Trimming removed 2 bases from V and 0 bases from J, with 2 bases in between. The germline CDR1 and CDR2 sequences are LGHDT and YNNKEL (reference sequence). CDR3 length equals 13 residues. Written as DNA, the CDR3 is TGTGCCAGCAGCCAATACTCCTACAATGAGCAGTTCTTC. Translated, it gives CASSQYSYNEQFF.

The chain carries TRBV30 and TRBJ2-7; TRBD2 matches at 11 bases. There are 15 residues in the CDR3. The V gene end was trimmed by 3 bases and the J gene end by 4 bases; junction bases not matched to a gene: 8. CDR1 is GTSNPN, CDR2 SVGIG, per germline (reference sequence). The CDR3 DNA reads TGTGCCTGGAGACAGGGACTAGCGGACCCATACGAGCAGTACTTC. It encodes CAWRQGLADPYEQYF.

The CDR3 here is CASSLRSGGTYEQYF. The CDR3 coding sequence is TGTGCCAGCAGCTTGAGAAGTGGAGGAACCTACGAGCAGTACTTC. This chain joins TRBV5-4 and TRBJ2-7; TRBD2 is a possible D gene (5 bases). The CDR3 spans 15 residues. Looked up from germline, CDR1 is SGHNT and CDR2 is YYREEE (reference sequence). The V and J ends lost 1 base and 2 bases respectively, with 13 bases between them.

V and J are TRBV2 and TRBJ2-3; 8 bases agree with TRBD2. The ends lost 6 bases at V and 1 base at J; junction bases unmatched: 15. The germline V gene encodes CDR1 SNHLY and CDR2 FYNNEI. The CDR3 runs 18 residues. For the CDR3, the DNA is TGTGCCAGCAGGCTGTCCTCGAGGCGGGGGGCCCGCACAGATACGCAGTATTTT. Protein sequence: CASRLSSRRGARTDTQYF.

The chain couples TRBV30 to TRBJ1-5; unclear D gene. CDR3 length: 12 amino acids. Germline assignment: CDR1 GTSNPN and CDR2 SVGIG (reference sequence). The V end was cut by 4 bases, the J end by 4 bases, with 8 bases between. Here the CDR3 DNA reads TGTGCCTGGACGAAAACGAATCAGCCCCAGCATTTT. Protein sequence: CAWTKTNQPQHF.

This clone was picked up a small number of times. The CDR3 region is CASSIRTGKDGPKNIQYF. DNA for the CDR3: TGTGCCAGTAGTATTCGGACAGGGAAGGATGGGCCCAAAAACATTCAGTACTTC. This sequence joins TRBV19 and TRBJ2-4, with 8 nucleotides matching TRBD1. CDR1 and CDR2 from the germline V gene are LNHDA and SQIVND (reference sequence). The CDR3 runs to 18 residues. Trimming at V came to 3 bases and at J to 2 bases, leaving 12 bases not matched to a gene.

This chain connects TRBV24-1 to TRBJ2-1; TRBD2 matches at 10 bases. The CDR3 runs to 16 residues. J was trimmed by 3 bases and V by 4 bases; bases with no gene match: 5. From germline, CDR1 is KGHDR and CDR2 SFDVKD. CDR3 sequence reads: CATSDGVAGGYNEQFF. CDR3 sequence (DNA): TGTGCCACCAGTGACGGGGTAGCGGGGGGCTACAATGAGCAGTTCTTC.

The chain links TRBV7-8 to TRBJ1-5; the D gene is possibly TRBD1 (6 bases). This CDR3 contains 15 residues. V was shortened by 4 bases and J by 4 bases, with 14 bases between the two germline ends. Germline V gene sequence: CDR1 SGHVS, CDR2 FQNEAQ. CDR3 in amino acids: CASSSVGGGNQPQHF. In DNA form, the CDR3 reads TGTGCCAGCAGCTCGGTAGGGGGGGGAAATCAGCCCCAGCATTTT.

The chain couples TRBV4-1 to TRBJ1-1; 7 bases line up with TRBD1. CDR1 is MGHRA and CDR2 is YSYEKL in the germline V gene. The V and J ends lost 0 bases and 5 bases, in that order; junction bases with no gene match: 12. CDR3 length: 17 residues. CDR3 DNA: TGCGCCAGCAGCCAAGATTATCGAGGGGGCGCGGGAACTGAAGCTTTCTTT. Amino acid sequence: CASSQDYRGGAGTEAFF.

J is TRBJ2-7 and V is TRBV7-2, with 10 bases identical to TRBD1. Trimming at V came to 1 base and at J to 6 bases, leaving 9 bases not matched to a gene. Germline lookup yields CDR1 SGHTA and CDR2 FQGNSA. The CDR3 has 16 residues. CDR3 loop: CASSLGRRDRGLEQYF. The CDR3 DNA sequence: TGTGCCAGCAGCTTAGGACGTCGGGACAGGGGTCTCGAGCAGTACTTC. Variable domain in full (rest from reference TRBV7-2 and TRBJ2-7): GAGVSQSPSNKVTEKGKDVELRCDPISGHTALYWYRQSLGQGLEFLIYFQGNSAPDKSGLPSDRFSAERTGGSVSTLTIQRTQQEDSAVYLCASSLGRRDRGLEQYFGPGTRLTVT.

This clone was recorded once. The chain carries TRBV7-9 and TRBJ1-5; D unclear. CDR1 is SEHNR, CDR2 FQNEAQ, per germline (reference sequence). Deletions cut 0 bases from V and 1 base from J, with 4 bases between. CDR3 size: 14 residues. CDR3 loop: CASSLAISNQPQHF. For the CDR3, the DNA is TGTGCCAGCAGCTTAGCGATAAGCAATCAGCCCCAGCATTTT.

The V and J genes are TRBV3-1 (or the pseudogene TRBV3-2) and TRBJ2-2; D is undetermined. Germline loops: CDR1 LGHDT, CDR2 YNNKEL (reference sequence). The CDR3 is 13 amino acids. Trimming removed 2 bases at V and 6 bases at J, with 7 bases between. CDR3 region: CASSQFPAGELFF. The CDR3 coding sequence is TGTGCCAGCAGCCAATTCCCCGCCGGGGAGCTGTTTTTT.

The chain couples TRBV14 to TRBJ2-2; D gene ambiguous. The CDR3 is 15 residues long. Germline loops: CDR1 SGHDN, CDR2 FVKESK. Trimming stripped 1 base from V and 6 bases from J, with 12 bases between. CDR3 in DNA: TGTGCCAGCAGCCAAGTTGGTCGTTTCGCCGGGGAGCTGTTTTTT. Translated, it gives CASSQVGRFAGELFF. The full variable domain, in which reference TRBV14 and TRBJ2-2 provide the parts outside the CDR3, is EAGVTQFPSHSVIEKGQTVTLRCDPISGHDNLYWYRRVMGKEIKFLLHFVKESKQDESGMPNNRFLAERTGGTYSTLKVQPAELEDSGVYFCASSQVGRFAGELFFGEGSRLTVL.